The present entry profiles one T cell receptor beta chain with its context. Using immunoSEQ multiplex PCR, the repertoire was profiled, and TCRdb retains in-frame clones only, with some absent. Among about 260,000 clones, roughly 86% were seen once, and the ten largest hold about 3.6%. This sample is drawn from a study of blood T cell repertoires in COVID-19. Trimming took off 8 bases at V and 4 bases at J, with 9 bases between the two ends. Germline CDR1 MNHEY, CDR2 SVGAGI. The CDR3 sequence is 12 residues long. The clonotype originates from a man between 18 and 29 years old with active or convalescent COVID-19. V is TRBV6-5 and J is TRBJ1-5; D not resolved. Sequenced sample: peripheral blood. CDR3 nucleotide sequence: TGTGCCAGCGGTTGGACTAATCAGCCCCAGCATTTT. As protein: CASGWTNQPQHF.